The 29 T cell receptor beta chains in this list originate from one sample, sequenced in a study of shared clonotypes between healthy human individuals. Generated by immunoSEQ multiplex PCR, the TCRdb table keeps only in-frame clones and is missing some. The data show 2 million or so clones, with roughly 94% seen just once and 0.1% to 0.15% held by the top ten. Sequences were obtained from naive CD4+ T cells sorted from blood. Sample subset: CD45RA+ positively selected. The receptors come from a man aged 18 to 29 in good health.

The chain has TRBV29-1 and TRBJ1-1; 7 bases are a match to TRBD1. Germline loops: CDR1 SQVTM, CDR2 ANQGSEA. The V and J ends lost 7 bases and 14 bases, in that order; junction bases with no gene match: 19. The CDR3 is made up of 13 amino acids. DNA of the CDR3: TGCAGCGCGGGACAGCTATCGGAAGGGCCCGCGTTCTTT. Translated: CSAGQLSEGPAFF.

This clone was seen only once. This chain's CDR3 is CASSIQGSNTEAFF. CDR3 bases: TGTGCCAGCAGTATACAGGGATCGAACACTGAAGCTTTCTTT. V is TRBV27 and J is TRBJ1-1; maybe TRBD1 (6 bases). Germline V gene lookup returns CDR1 MNHEY and CDR2 SMNVEV (reference sequence). The CDR3 is 14 amino acids. Trimming pared 5 bases from V and 1 base from J, leaving 11 bases between.

This clone was recorded at least ten times. CDR3 region: CASSSTGDFYEQYF. For the CDR3, the DNA is TGCGCCAGCAGCTCGACAGGGGATTTCTACGAGCAGTACTTC. The chain couples TRBV5-1 to TRBJ2-7; 8 bases align to TRBD1. Germline values: CDR1 SGHRS, CDR2 YFSETQ. The CDR3 runs to 14 residues. Trimming took 3 bases from V and 3 from J; bases not matched to a gene: 5.

The chain joins TRBV7-2 to TRBJ2-7, with D maybe TRBD2 (6 bases). The CDR3 consists of 14 residues. V was shortened by 1 base and J by 5 bases, with 12 bases between the two germline ends. The germline V gene encodes CDR1 SGHTA and CDR2 FQGNSA. DNA of the CDR3: TGTGCCAGCAGCTTAGTTGGAGGGATAGACGAGCAGTACTTC. Translating it yields CASSLVGGIDEQYF.

The chain joins TRBV27 to TRBJ2-7; TRBD1 matches at 7 bases. With 4 bases clipped from V and 3 bases from J, the junction kept 6 bases outside the gene matches. The germline V gene encodes CDR1 MNHEY and CDR2 SMNVEV (reference sequence). The CDR3 is made up of 14 amino acids. CDR3 in amino acids: CASSSGGIFYEQYF. The CDR3 DNA reads as TGTGCCAGCAGTTCAGGGGGTATCTTCTACGAGCAGTACTTC.

The V gene is TRBV28, the J gene TRBJ2-5; D not resolved. The length of the CDR3 is 14 residues. Germline CDR1 is MDHEN and CDR2 is SYDVKM. Deletions cut 7 bases from V and 3 bases from J, with 15 bases between. The CDR3 region has the DNA TGTGCCAGCACGTCGACCCAAGGCGAAGAGACCCAGTACTTC. It translates to CASTSTQGEETQYF.

This chain uses TRBV20-1 with TRBJ1-1; D remains ambiguous. From germline, CDR1 is DFQATT and CDR2 SNEGSKA (reference sequence). With 6 bases removed from V and 4 bases from J, the gap between germline ends came to 6 bases. This CDR3 region has 10 residues. The CDR3 loop is CSARGTEAFF. Written as DNA, the CDR3 is TGCAGTGCCCGAGGCACTGAAGCTTTCTTT.

This rearrangement joins TRBV4-2 to TRBJ2-3; the match to TRBD2 covers 7 bases. Per germline, CDR1 LGHNA and CDR2 YNFKEQ. Germline trimming cut 2 bases from V and 0 bases from J; bases unmatched to any gene: 5. This CDR3 is 16 amino acids long. The CDR3 reads CASSQSVRESTDTQYF. The CDR3 DNA reads TGTGCCAGCAGCCAAAGTGTGCGGGAGAGCACAGATACGCAGTATTTT.

The J gene is TRBJ2-7, the V gene TRBV11-2, with 13 bases that match TRBD2. V dropped 3 bases and J dropped 5; count of bases not matched to a gene: 13. CDR3 length equals 18 residues. Germline V gene lookup returns CDR1 SGHAT and CDR2 FQNNGV. This chain's CDR3 is CASSLGGPGLAGVHEQYF. In DNA, the CDR3 is TGTGCCAGCAGCTTGGGAGGACCCGGACTAGCGGGAGTCCACGAGCAGTACTTC.

The chain couples TRBV25-1 to TRBJ1-1, with 8 bases lining up with TRBD1. Trimming cost V 4 bases and J 1 base; bases outside gene matches: 2. The CDR3 length is 14 residues. CDR1 and CDR2 (germline): MGHDK, SYGVNS. The CDR3 DNA follows: TGTGCCAGCAGTGGACAGGGGCCGAACACTGAAGCTTTCTTT. Translation gives CASSGQGPNTEAFF.

This clone is a singleton in its sample. This chain joins TRBV5-1 and TRBJ1-1; D remains unclear. The germline V gene encodes CDR1 SGHRS and CDR2 YFSETQ. The CDR3 covers 14 residues. Trimming cost V 4 bases and J 5 bases, with 15 bases left between them. The CDR3 loop is CASSHGGVATEAFF. CDR3 coding DNA: TGCGCCAGCAGCCATGGCGGGGTGGCGACTGAAGCTTTCTTT. The entire variable domain, with the rest obtained from reference TRBV5-1 and TRBJ1-1, is as follows: KAGVTQTPRYLIKTRGQQVTLSCSPISGHRSVSWYQQTPGQGLQFLFEYFSETQRNKGNFPGRFSGRQFSNSRSEMNVSTLELGDSALYLCASSHGGVATEAFFGQGTRLTVV.

For this clone: Additional DNA sequences in this sample encode the identical CDR3. The chain recombines TRBV5-4 with TRBJ2-7; possible D gene TRBD1, 5 bases. V gave up 0 bases and J gave up 3 bases, with 7 bases separating them. The germline V gene has CDR1 SGHNT and CDR2 YYREEE (reference sequence). This CDR3 is built from 13 residues. CDR3 in amino acids: CASSLGQRYEQYF. In DNA form, the CDR3 reads TGTGCCAGCAGCTTGGGACAGCGCTACGAGCAGTACTTC.

The V gene is TRBV18, the J gene TRBJ2-7; 9 nucleotides match TRBD2. V dropped 4 bases and J dropped 0; count of bases not matched to a gene: 4. CDR1 KGHSH and CDR2 LQKENI come from the germline V gene. This CDR3 is 15 amino acids long. CDR3 in amino acids: CASSLNSGSSYEQYF. Written as DNA, the CDR3 is TGTGCCAGCTCACTGAATAGCGGGAGCTCCTACGAGCAGTACTTC.

The chain couples TRBV30 to TRBJ2-3; TRBD2 might be the D (7 bases). This CDR3 is built from 14 residues. The germline CDR1 and CDR2 sequences are GTSNPN and SVGIG (reference sequence). V lost 0 bases and J 9 bases, leaving 16 bases between the germline ends. The chain's CDR3 is CAWSVIAGAGTQYF. In nucleotides, the CDR3 is TGTGCCTGGAGTGTAATCGCGGGGGCGGGGACGCAGTATTTT.

The chain joins TRBV10-3 to TRBJ2-5; a weak D match, TRBD2 (5 bases). Germline CDR1 reads ENHRY; CDR2 reads SYGVKD. This CDR3 contains 14 residues. V was pared by 6 bases and J by 2 bases, with 13 bases between. For the CDR3, the DNA is TGTGCCATCAGCAGGACCGAGGGACAAGAGACCCAGTACTTC. It translates to CAISRTEGQETQYF.

The gene calls are TRBV6-5 and TRBJ2-5; D ambiguous. Deletions cut 2 bases from V and 5 bases from J, with 12 bases between. Germline assignment: CDR1 MNHEY and CDR2 SVGAGI. The CDR3 contains 14 residues. CDR3 in DNA: TGTGCCAGCAGTTACGGCTATCAAGGGGAGACCCAGTACTTC. Its protein product is CASSYGYQGETQYF.

This chain connects TRBV6-5 to TRBJ2-7; D unresolved. Trimming took off 10 bases at V and 2 bases at J, with 9 bases between the two ends. Germline-derived CDR1 and CDR2 are MNHEY and SVGAGI. The CDR3 runs 11 residues. The CDR3 region has the DNA TGTGCCACCTTAAATACCTACGAGCAGTACTTC. The encoded protein is CATLNTYEQYF.

Only one count was recorded for this clone. This sequence joins TRBV29-1 and TRBJ1-2, with D hard to call. Germline CDR1 is SQVTM and CDR2 is ANQGSEA. The CDR3 runs 13 residues. The V end lost 0 bases, the J end lost 6 bases, and 11 bases lay between the germline ends. CDR3 sequence (DNA): TGCAGCGTTGAAGAGGTAACAGAGCATGGCTACACCTTC. Translated, it gives CSVEEVTEHGYTF.

V is TRBV6-1 and J is TRBJ2-7, with a possible D match to TRBD1 (5 bases). Trimming removed 2 bases from V and 6 bases from J, with 17 bases in between. The length of the CDR3 is 15 residues. Germline CDR1 reads MNHNS; CDR2 reads SASEGT. The CDR3 bases are TGTGCCAGCAGTGAAACCCGACAGCTTGGCAGCGAGCAGTACTTC. Protein product: CASSETRQLGSEQYF.

CDR3 sequence: CAWRASGSQETQYF. The CDR3 bases are TGTGCCTGGAGGGCTAGCGGGAGCCAAGAGACCCAGTACTTC. The rearrangement links TRBV30 to TRBJ2-5, with 10 bases lining up with TRBD2. With 3 bases clipped from V and 1 base from J, the junction kept 2 bases outside the gene matches. CDR3 length: 14 amino acids. Germline loops: CDR1 GTSNPN, CDR2 SVGIG (reference sequence). Together with reference TRBV30 and TRBJ2-5, the CDR3 gives the full variable domain: SQTIHQWPATLVQPVGSPLSLECTVEGTSNPNLYWYRQAAGRGLQLLFYSVGIGQISSEVPQNLSASRPQDRQFILSSKKLLLSDSGFYLCAWRASGSQETQYFGPGTRLLVL.

V gene TRBV11-2 combines with J gene TRBJ2-3; no clear D gene. This CDR3 is built from 14 residues. The V and J ends lost 1 base and 3 bases respectively, with 8 bases between them. Germline V gene sequence: CDR1 SGHAT, CDR2 FQNNGV. The CDR3 sequence is CASSLVLQTDTQYF. DNA of the CDR3: TGTGCCAGCAGCTTAGTTCTACAGACAGATACGCAGTATTTT. The full variable domain, its missing parts supplied by reference TRBV11-2 and TRBJ2-3, is EAGVAQSPRYKIIEKRQSVAFWCNPISGHATLYWYQQILGQGPKLLIQFQNNGVVDDSQLPKDRFSAERLKGVDSTLKIQPAKLEDSAVYLCASSLVLQTDTQYFGPGTRLTVL.

J is TRBJ2-5 and V is TRBV4-2, with 9 bases lining up with TRBD2. Germline values: CDR1 LGHNA, CDR2 YNFKEQ. The CDR3 is 17 residues long. With 3 bases clipped from V and 5 bases from J, the junction kept 13 bases outside the gene matches. This chain's CDR3 is CASSHGIAGAPGETQYF. The CDR3 nucleotides are TGTGCCAGCAGCCATGGTATAGCGGGGGCCCCCGGGGAGACCCAGTACTTC.

V and J are TRBV10-3 and TRBJ2-5; D tentatively fits TRBD1 or TRBD2 (5 bases each). CDR3 length: 12 residues. CDR1 is ENHRY, CDR2 SYGVKD, per germline. With 8 bases removed from V and 5 bases from J, the gap between germline ends came to 12 bases. CDR3 bases: TGTGCCATCTCAGGGTGGGGGGAGACCCAGTACTTC. Translated: CAISGWGETQYF.

The CDR3: CASSSDDRGGWEQYF. Written as DNA, the CDR3 is TGTGCCAGCAGCTCAGATGACAGGGGTGGTTGGGAGCAGTACTTC. The V call is TRBV7-6, the J call TRBJ2-7, with TRBD1 identical over 8 bases. J lost 7 bases, V lost 4 bases, and 12 bases had no gene match. Per germline, CDR1 SGHVS and CDR2 FNYEAQ. This CDR3 region has 15 residues.

The chain couples TRBV6-6 to TRBJ1-5, with TRBD1 identical over 8 bases. CDR1 and CDR2 (germline): MNHNY, SVGAGI (reference sequence). After removal of 7 bases from V and 0 bases from J, the junction contained 8 bases not matched to a gene. The CDR3 loop spans 16 amino acids. In nucleotides, the CDR3 is TGTGCCAGCAAGATGACAGGGGCATATAGCAATCAGCCCCAGCATTTT. Translation: CASKMTGAYSNQPQHF.

The chain carries TRBV9 and TRBJ2-3; 11 bases fit TRBD2. Germline CDR1 is SGDLS and CDR2 is YYNGEE. V lost 7 bases and J lost 1; bases outside the gene matches: 8. CDR3 size: 16 residues. The CDR3 region is CASAASGGLGTDTQYF. The CDR3 nucleotides read TGTGCCAGCGCGGCTAGCGGGGGGTTGGGCACAGATACGCAGTATTTT.

The chain carries TRBV4-1 and TRBJ2-5, with D possibly being TRBD1 or TRBD2 (5 bases each). There are 13 residues in the CDR3. The germline V gene has CDR1 MGHRA and CDR2 YSYEKL. Trimming stripped 4 bases from V and 7 bases from J, with 13 bases between. The CDR3 sequence is CASSPRDAGTQYF. Here the CDR3 DNA reads TGCGCCAGCAGCCCAAGGGACGCCGGGACCCAGTACTTC.

On this clone: This sample also contains other DNA sequences that code for the same CDR3. The CDR3: CASSPSSGSYEQYF. The CDR3 DNA is TGCGCCAGCAGCCCCTCTAGCGGGAGCTACGAGCAGTACTTC. This chain connects TRBV5-1 to TRBJ2-7; TRBD2 aligns across 10 bases. V gave up 4 bases and J gave up 3 bases; unmatched junction bases: 4. This CDR3 has 14 amino acids. The germline gives CDR1 SGHRS, CDR2 YFSETQ.

As regards this clone: Within the sample, other DNA sequences also encode this same CDR3. V usage is TRBV19 and J usage is TRBJ2-5, with 7 bases matching TRBD2. The CDR3 length is 11 residues. V trimming: 6 bases; J trimming: 5 bases; junction bases outside the gene matches: 0. Per germline, CDR1 LNHDA and CDR2 SQIVND (reference sequence). CDR3 DNA sequence: TGTGCCAGTAGGGGAGGGGAGACCCAGTACTTC. Translation: CASRGGETQYF.